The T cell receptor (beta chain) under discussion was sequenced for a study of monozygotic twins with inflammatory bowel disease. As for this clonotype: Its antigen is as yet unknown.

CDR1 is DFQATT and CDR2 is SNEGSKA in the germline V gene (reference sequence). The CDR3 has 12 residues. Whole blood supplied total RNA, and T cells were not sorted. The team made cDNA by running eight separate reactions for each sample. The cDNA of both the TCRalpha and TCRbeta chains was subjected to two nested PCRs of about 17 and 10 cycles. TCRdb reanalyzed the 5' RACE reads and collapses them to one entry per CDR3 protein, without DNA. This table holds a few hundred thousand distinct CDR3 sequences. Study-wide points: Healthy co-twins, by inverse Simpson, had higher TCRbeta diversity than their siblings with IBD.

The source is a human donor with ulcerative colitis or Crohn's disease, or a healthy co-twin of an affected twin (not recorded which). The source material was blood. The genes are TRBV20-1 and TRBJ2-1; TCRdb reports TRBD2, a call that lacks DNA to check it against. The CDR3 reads CSAGGTRELMFF.